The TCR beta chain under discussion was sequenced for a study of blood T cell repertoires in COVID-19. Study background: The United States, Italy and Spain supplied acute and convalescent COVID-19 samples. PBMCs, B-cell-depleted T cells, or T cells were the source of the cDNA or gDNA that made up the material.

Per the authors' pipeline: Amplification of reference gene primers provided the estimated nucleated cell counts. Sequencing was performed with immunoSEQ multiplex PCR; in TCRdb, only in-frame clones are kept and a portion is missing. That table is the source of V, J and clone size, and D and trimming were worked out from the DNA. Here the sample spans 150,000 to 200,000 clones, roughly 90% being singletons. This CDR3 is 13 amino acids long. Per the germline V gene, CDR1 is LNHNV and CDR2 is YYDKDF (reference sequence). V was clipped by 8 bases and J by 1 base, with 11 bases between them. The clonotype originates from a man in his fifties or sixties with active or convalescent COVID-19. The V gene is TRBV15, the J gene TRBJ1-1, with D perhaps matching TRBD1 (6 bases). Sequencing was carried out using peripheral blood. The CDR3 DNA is TGTGCCACCGCCCAGGGGAGGAACACTGAAGCTTTCTTT. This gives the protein CATAQGRNTEAFF.